This record concerns one TCR beta chain sequence. Its antigen is currently unknown. The record originates from a study of cytomegalovirus exposure and HLA in healthy donors. Study-wide context: Most donors, 70% to 85% of approximately 400 genotyped, fell in the Caucasian-associated ancestry cluster.

The PCR had 60 Vbeta and 13 Jbeta primers. The protocol was immunoSEQ multiplex PCR, while the TCRdb copy is restricted to in-frame clones and leaves out a portion. Here the sample spans more than 80,000 clones, more than 60% being singletons. The V and J ends lost 3 bases and 10 bases, in that order; junction bases with no gene match: 5. This CDR3 is built from 14 residues. CDR1 SGHRS and CDR2 YFSETQ come from the germline V gene. Overall study findings and caveats: Most subjects' HLA-A and HLA-B alleles were reportedly predicted from TCR beta sequences. Sequencing depth across donors, presence/absence analyses assumed, was roughly uniform. Specific recognition of CMV antigens was confirmed in vitro for three chains (all CMV-associated).

Sequencing used PBMCs. The chain recombines TRBV5-1 with TRBJ1-6, with TRBD1 matching 9 bases. This sequence was found in a man aged 55 to 70 in good health and CMV-seronegative. The CDR3 spells CASSWGQGRSPLHF. The CDR3 DNA reads as TGCGCCAGCAGCTGGGGACAGGGAAGATCACCCCTCCACTTT.